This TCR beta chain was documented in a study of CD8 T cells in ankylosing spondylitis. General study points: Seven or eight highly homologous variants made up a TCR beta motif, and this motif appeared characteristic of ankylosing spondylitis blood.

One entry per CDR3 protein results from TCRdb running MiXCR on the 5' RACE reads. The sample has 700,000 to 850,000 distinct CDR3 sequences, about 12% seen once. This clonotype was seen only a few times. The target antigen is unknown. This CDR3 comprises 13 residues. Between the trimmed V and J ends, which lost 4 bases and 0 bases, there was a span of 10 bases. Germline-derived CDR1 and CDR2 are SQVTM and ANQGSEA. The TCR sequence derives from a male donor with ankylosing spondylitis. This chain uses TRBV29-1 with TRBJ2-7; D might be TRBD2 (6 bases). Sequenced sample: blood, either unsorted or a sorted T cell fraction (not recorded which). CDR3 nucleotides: TGCAGCGTTGGTGGAGGGAGCTCCTACGAGCAGTACTTC. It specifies CSVGGGSSYEQYF.